This section outlines one T cell receptor beta chain sequence together with its context. The target antigen is unknown. The data belong to a study of cytomegalovirus exposure and HLA in healthy donors. The V gene lost 0 bases and the J gene lost 5 bases, with 10 bases spanning the gap. The CDR3 is 15 amino acids. Germline V CDR1 and CDR2: LNHNV, YYDKDF (reference sequence). PCR involved 60 Vbeta and 13 Jbeta primers. Libraries were prepared by immunoSEQ multiplex PCR; TCRdb keeps only in-frame clonotypes and omits some of them. The sample lists about 170,000 clones; approximately 75% were seen once. Study findings and constraints: In an earlier analysis, most TCR beta V segments were productive about 90% or about 30% of the time.

The clonotype comes from a girl under 18 in good health and CMV-seronegative. This sequence joins TRBV15 and TRBJ2-2, with a tentative D call TRBD2 (6 bases). Sequencing was performed on PBMCs. CDR3 residues: CATSREGLATGELFF. DNA for the CDR3: TGTGCCACCAGCAGAGAGGGCCTAGCGACCGGGGAGCTGTTTTTT. Supplemented by reference TRBV15 and TRBJ2-2, the full variable domain reads DAMVIQNPRYQVTQFGKPVTLSCSQTLNHNVMYWYQQKSSQAPKLLFHYYDKDFNNEADTPDNFQSRRPNTSFCFLDIRSPGLGDTAMYLCATSREGLATGELFFGEGSRLTVL.